Each of the 29 T cell receptor beta chains below was sequenced from the same sample in a study of blood T cell repertoires in COVID-19. Produced via immunoSEQ multiplex PCR; TCRdb's table is partial and in-frame only. The sample has 250,000 or so clones, 83% seen once; the top ten hold around 5.2%. Sequencing used peripheral blood. The receptors stem from a human donor in a cohort sampled during active COVID-19.

The rearrangement links TRBV18 to TRBJ1-1; D unresolved. CDR1 is KGHSH, CDR2 LQKENI, per germline. V lost 6 bases to trimming and J lost 2 bases, with 13 bases between them. The CDR3 extends over 14 amino acids. DNA of the CDR3: TGTGCCAGCTCTCCCAATAGTGAAAACACTGAAGCTTTCTTT. It is translated as CASSPNSENTEAFF.

The chain uses TRBV7-2 and TRBJ2-7; tentatively, D is TRBD2 (6 bases). Trimming removed 1 base at V and 0 bases at J, with 10 bases between. The germline gives CDR1 SGHTA, CDR2 FQGNSA. This CDR3 contains 15 residues. This CDR3 is CASSLGGVLSYEQYF. As DNA, the CDR3 is TGTGCCAGCAGCTTAGGGGGGGTGCTCTCCTACGAGCAGTACTTC.

This clone was found once. The chain uses TRBV3-1 (or the pseudogene TRBV3-2) and TRBJ1-6; D might be TRBD1 (6 bases). CDR1 is LGHDT and CDR2 is YNNKEL in the germline V gene (reference sequence). The CDR3 has 15 residues. With 4 bases removed from V and 5 bases from J, the gap between germline ends came to 12 bases. The CDR3 protein is CASSPWAGDNSPLHF. The CDR3 nucleotides are TGTGCCAGCAGCCCGTGGGCAGGGGATAATTCACCCCTCCACTTT.

CDR3 residues: CASSLEGLDYEQYF. CDR3 DNA sequence: TGCGCCAGCAGCTTGGAGGGACTAGACTACGAGCAGTACTTC. This chain connects TRBV5-1 to TRBJ2-7; 8 positions match TRBD2. The germline V gene has CDR1 SGHRS and CDR2 YFSETQ. V trimming: 0 bases; J trimming: 3 bases; junction bases outside the gene matches: 2. The CDR3 runs to 14 residues.

The chain's CDR3 is CASSETGRISYTF. The DNA for the CDR3 is TGCGCCAGCAGCGAGACAGGAAGAATAAGCTACACCTTC. V usage is TRBV5-1 and J usage is TRBJ1-2, with D maybe TRBD1 (6 bases). CDR3 length: 13 residues. Trimming removed 4 bases from V and 9 bases from J, with 16 bases in between. Germline CDR1 SGHRS, CDR2 YFSETQ.

This clone appeared once. The chain recombines TRBV11-3 with TRBJ2-1; D perhaps matches TRBD1 (5 bases). Germline-derived CDR1 and CDR2 are SGHNT and YENEEA. This CDR3 is built from 13 residues. V gave up 5 bases and J gave up 5 bases, with 10 bases separating them. The CDR3 sequence: CASSPRQNNEQFF. CDR3 bases: TGTGCCAGCAGCCCCCGACAGAACAATGAGCAGTTCTTC.

The gene calls are TRBV6-5 and TRBJ2-7; tentatively, D is TRBD2 (5 bases). CDR1 and CDR2 from the germline V gene are MNHEY and SVGAGI. There are 13 residues in the CDR3. Trimming left V 6 bases short and J 5 bases short, with 14 bases between. The CDR3 spells CASSRPGMDEQYF. CDR3 in DNA: TGTGCCAGCAGCCGCCCGGGGATGGACGAGCAGTACTTC.

This CDR3 is CATSDSGSNEQYF. The CDR3 coding sequence is TGTGCCACCAGTGACTCAGGGTCCAACGAGCAGTACTTC. This chain connects TRBV24-1 to TRBJ2-7, with D maybe TRBD1 (5 bases). This CDR3 region has 13 residues. Germline V lookup: CDR1 KGHDR, CDR2 SFDVKD. The V and J ends lost 4 bases and 5 bases respectively, with 11 bases between them.

The chain combines TRBV24-1 with TRBJ2-3; D call uncertain. CDR3 length: 17 residues. Between the trimmed V and J ends, which lost 4 bases and 5 bases, there was a span of 21 bases. Germline V lookup: CDR1 KGHDR, CDR2 SFDVKD. The CDR3 sequence: CATSDPRGAQGEDTQYF. CDR3 bases: TGTGCCACCAGTGACCCGCGTGGAGCCCAAGGCGAAGATACGCAGTATTTT.

The chain joins TRBV3-1 (or the pseudogene TRBV3-2) to TRBJ1-1; perhaps TRBD1 as D (6 bases). The CDR3 runs 14 residues. The germline V gene encodes CDR1 LGHDT and CDR2 YNNKEL (reference sequence). V lost 4 bases and J 1 base, leaving 10 bases between the germline ends. The CDR3: CASSPSTGNTEAFF. The DNA for the CDR3 is TGTGCCAGCAGCCCGTCGACAGGGAACACTGAAGCTTTCTTT.

This clone showed up just once. The gene calls are TRBV10-3 and TRBJ2-3; 8 nucleotides agree with TRBD2. The CDR3 has 18 amino acids. The junction had 15 bases not matched to a gene; V was cut back by 3 bases and J by 4 bases. Germline V gene sequence: CDR1 ENHRY, CDR2 SYGVKD. CDR3 DNA sequence: TGTGCCATCAGTGACCCCTTAGGAGGCGGGGGGCTAGCAGATACGCAGTATTTT. Translation gives CAISDPLGGGGLADTQYF.

This chain joins TRBV7-2 and TRBJ2-5; D may be TRBD2 (6 bases). Trimming removed 1 base at V and 1 base at J, with 10 bases between. The CDR3 contains 15 residues. The germline gives CDR1 SGHTA, CDR2 FQGNSA. CDR3: CASSLGGGVQETQYF. The DNA for the CDR3 is TGTGCCAGCAGCTTAGGCGGCGGGGTCCAAGAGACCCAGTACTTC.

The chain links TRBV5-6 to TRBJ2-1; 8 nucleotides line up with TRBD2. Per germline, CDR1 SGHDT and CDR2 YYEEEE. After removal of 4 bases from V and 5 bases from J, the junction contained 14 bases not matched to a gene. This CDR3 is built from 17 residues. CDR3 sequence reads: CASSHYRGSGGDNEQFF. DNA of the CDR3: TGTGCCAGCAGCCACTACCGGGGGAGCGGGGGAGACAATGAGCAGTTCTTC.

The sample holds a few counts of this clone. The chain combines TRBV10-2 with TRBJ1-1; 12 bases agree with TRBD1. Germline V gene data show CDR1 as WSHSY and CDR2 as SAAADI. With V trimmed by 8 bases and J by 4 bases, 11 bases remained unmatched. CDR3 length equals 16 residues. As DNA, the CDR3 is TGCGCCAGCGGAGGGACAGGGGGCGCATTACCCACTGAAGCTTTCTTT. This codes for CASGGTGGALPTEAFF.

The chain links TRBV28 to TRBJ2-7; 7 positions match TRBD1. The V gene's germline CDR1 is MDHEN and CDR2 SYDVKM. The V gene end was trimmed by 1 base and the J gene end by 4 bases; junction bases not matched to a gene: 1. This CDR3 has 13 residues. The CDR3 nucleotides are TGTGCCAGCAGTTTATCGACAGGGTACGAGCAGTACTTC. Translated: CASSLSTGYEQYF.

The CDR3: CASSLMQVQSGYTF. The CDR3 bases are TGTGCCAGCAGTTTAATGCAGGTACAATCGGGCTACACCTTC. The chain uses TRBV28 and TRBJ1-2; unclear D gene. The CDR3 consists of 14 residues. Per the germline V gene, CDR1 is MDHEN and CDR2 is SYDVKM. Deletions cut 2 bases from V and 8 bases from J, with 15 bases between.

This chain connects TRBV6-5 to TRBJ1-1, with 8 bases aligning to TRBD1. Germline V CDR1 and CDR2: MNHEY, SVGAGI. The CDR3 runs to 13 residues. V lost 7 bases, J lost 5 bases, and 6 bases stayed unmatched. The CDR3 DNA reads TGTGCCAGCACCCAGGGGGCTGGAACTGAAGCTTTCTTT. It yields the protein CASTQGAGTEAFF.

The chain combines TRBV3-1 (or the pseudogene TRBV3-2) with TRBJ2-5; TRBD2 matches 9 bases. This CDR3 region has 16 residues. CDR1 and CDR2 (germline): LGHDT, YNNKEL (reference sequence). J gave up 4 bases and V 3 bases, and 9 bases lay outside the gene matches. This chain's CDR3 is CASSQRLAGIGETQYF. The CDR3 bases are TGTGCCAGCAGCCAGCGTCTAGCGGGAATCGGAGAGACCCAGTACTTC.

This chain joins TRBV3-1 (or the pseudogene TRBV3-2) and TRBJ2-7; 8 positions match TRBD1. The CDR3 is 13 residues long. Trimming removed 0 bases from V and 5 bases from J; junction bases left unmatched: 0. The germline gives CDR1 LGHDT, CDR2 YNNKEL (reference sequence). The CDR3 here is CASSQEDRDEQYF. For the CDR3, the DNA is TGTGCCAGCAGCCAAGAGGACAGGGACGAGCAGTACTTC.

V usage is TRBV19 and J usage is TRBJ2-1; D is unclear. CDR3 length equals 15 residues. The V end was cut by 1 base, the J end by 7 bases, with 14 bases between. The germline gives CDR1 LNHDA, CDR2 SQIVND (reference sequence). The CDR3 coding sequence is TGTGCCAGTAGTATAGTACCGCCTAACGTGAATGAGCAGTTCTTC. Amino acids: CASSIVPPNVNEQFF.

This chain joins TRBV5-5 and TRBJ1-2, with TRBD1 as a possible D gene (6 bases). The germline V gene has CDR1 SGHKS and CDR2 YYEKEE (reference sequence). The CDR3 covers 18 residues. V lost 0 bases and J 1 base, leaving 19 bases between the germline ends. Written as DNA, the CDR3 is TGTGCCAGCAGCTTGGCCCTTTCGGCAGGGGATGGTAACTATGGCTACACCTTC. It encodes CASSLALSAGDGNYGYTF. The whole variable domain, filled in from reference TRBV5-5 and TRBJ1-2, reads DAGVTQSPTHLIKTRGQQVTLRCSPISGHKSVSWYQQVLGQGPQFIFQYYEKEERGRGNFPDRFSARQFPNYSSELNVNALLLGDSALYLCASSLALSAGDGNYGYTFGSGTRLTVV.

The V call is TRBV5-6, the J call TRBJ1-5; no clear D gene. Germline values: CDR1 SGHDT, CDR2 YYEEEE. The CDR3 has 15 amino acids. V lost 5 bases to trimming and J lost 0 bases, with 12 bases between them. The CDR3 nucleotides read TGTGCCAGCAGTCTGGACTACCTTAGCAATCAGCCCCAGCATTTT. Translation gives CASSLDYLSNQPQHF.

This chain connects TRBV11-3 to TRBJ2-1; D is uncertain. From germline, CDR1 is SGHNT and CDR2 YENEEA. The V end was cut by 1 base, the J end by 9 bases, with 10 bases between. The CDR3 sequence is 13 residues long. CDR3 sequence (DNA): TGTGCCAGCAGCTTAGTAATCGGGTTTGAGCAGTTCTTC. Translation gives CASSLVIGFEQFF.

This CDR3 reads CASSYRVVNYGYTF. The CDR3 coding sequence is TGTGCCAGCAGTTACAGGGTGGTTAACTATGGCTACACCTTC. V and J are TRBV2 and TRBJ1-2, with D possibly TRBD1 on 6 matching bases. Deletions cut 5 bases from V and 1 base from J, with 11 bases between. CDR3 size: 14 residues. Germline values: CDR1 SNHLY, CDR2 FYNNEI.

CDR3 coding DNA: TGTGCCAGGCGGGACTCCCAGGAGACCCAGTACTTC. This encodes CARRDSQETQYF. The V call is TRBV27, the J call TRBJ2-5; D is perhaps TRBD2 (6 bases). This CDR3 is 12 amino acids long. The germline CDR1 and CDR2 sequences are MNHEY and SMNVEV (reference sequence). Trimming took off 9 bases at V and 5 bases at J, with 13 bases between the two ends.

The chain recombines TRBV30 with TRBJ2-5; D not resolved. The V end lost 1 base, the J end lost 5 bases, and 11 bases lay between the germline ends. This CDR3 region has 13 residues. Germline V gene sequence: CDR1 GTSNPN, CDR2 SVGIG (reference sequence). CDR3 amino acids: CAWSGLRWETQYF. CDR3 coding DNA: TGTGCCTGGAGTGGTCTTAGATGGGAGACCCAGTACTTC.

The CDR3 is CASSAGQDYEQYF. DNA of the CDR3: TGTGCCAGCAGTGCGGGACAGGACTACGAGCAGTACTTC. This rearrangement joins TRBV12-3 or TRBV12-4 to TRBJ2-7, with TRBD1 matching over 8 bases. V lost 5 bases to trimming and J lost 3 bases; unmatched junction nucleotides: 3. This CDR3 contains 13 residues.

The rearrangement uses TRBV6-5 and TRBJ1-2; D possibly corresponds to TRBD1 (6 bases). V was clipped by 4 bases and J by 4 bases, with 16 bases between them. Per the germline V gene, CDR1 is MNHEY and CDR2 is SVGAGI. The CDR3 is 15 residues long. CDR3 amino acids: CASSSYHRESYGYTF. CDR3 in DNA: TGTGCCAGCAGTTCCTACCACAGGGAATCCTATGGCTACACCTTC.

The chain recombines TRBV28 with TRBJ1-2; 8 positions match TRBD1. Germline CDR1 MDHEN, CDR2 SYDVKM. With V trimmed by 6 bases and J by 10 bases, 10 bases remained unmatched. The CDR3 extends over 13 amino acids. The CDR3 DNA follows: TGTGCCAGCAGGACCTCGGGACAGGCGGACTACACCTTC. Translating it yields CASRTSGQADYTF.